This TCR beta chain came from a study of beta chain features in type 1 diabetes. Study background: Age, gender and cell yields were alike across patients and healthy donors.

Each of the CD4+ naive, central memory, regulatory and stem cell-like memory populations was sorted via CD45RO/CCR7/CD25/CD127/CD95/CD27. Every isolated RNA sample was fully reverse transcribed, so sequencing captured expressed TCRB transcripts. Some clones are missing from TCRdb's copy, which holds only in-frame ones; the method was immunoSEQ multiplex PCR. This table holds 810,000 or so clones, roughly a sixth found once. V was trimmed by 3 bases and J by 0 bases, leaving 10 bases between them. The germline gives CDR1 PRHDT, CDR2 FYEKMQ (reference sequence). CDR3 size: 15 residues. The chain combines TRBV13 with TRBJ2-3; D tentatively reads TRBD1 or TRBD2 (6 bases each). This receptor was obtained from a woman aged 18-29 years in good health. The sequencing input was naive CD4+ T cells from blood. The CDR3 loop reads CASSFTGRSTDTQYF. The DNA for the CDR3 is TGTGCCAGCAGCTTCACAGGGAGGAGCACAGATACGCAGTATTTT.